The 11 T cell receptor beta chains below all came from one sample that was sequenced in a study of T-cell reconstitution after alpha-beta-depleted transplantation in children (dated by TCRdb to 2015 to 2016). Libraries were prepared through PCR. TCRdb records Illumina HiSeq 2500 as the sequencer. To normalize quantification of the TCRbeta repertoire, the TCR libraries were built with molecular barcoding that relied on unique molecular identifiers. TCRdb redid the processing of the public reads, applying fastp at Q25 and MiXCR, and retained in-frame beta chains. Identical CDR3 protein sequences are pooled into one entry, listed with their most common genes and DNA. Across this sample there are about 240,000 distinct CDR3 sequences, with more than 10% seen only once. The ten largest clones capture about 2.6% of the sample. This sample comprised PBMCs from the stem cell graft donor, obtained from the stem cell graft. These receptor sequences come from a human donor who donated a stem cell graft to a child with acute lymphoblastic leukemia.

This clonotype was seen a handful of times. V usage is TRBV5-6 and J usage is TRBJ1-6; D not certain. This CDR3 has 13 amino acids. V was trimmed by 0 bases and J by 13 bases, leaving 11 bases between them. From germline, CDR1 is SGHDT and CDR2 YYEEEE. CDR3 loop: CASSLDTLEPLHF. CDR3 DNA sequence: TGTGCCAGCAGCTTGGACACTCTCGAGCCCCTCCACTTT.

For this clonotype: A much larger clonotype is one base distant, so this may be a read error. The V gene is TRBV25-1, the J gene TRBJ2-1; D perhaps matches TRBD1 (6 bases). Germline CDR1 reads MGHDK; CDR2 reads SYGVNS. V was trimmed by 8 bases and J by 0 bases, leaving 11 bases between them. The CDR3 length is 14 residues. The CDR3 DNA follows: TGTGCCAGCCTCGACAGGTGCTCCTACAATGAGCAGTTCTTC. It is translated as CASLDRCSYNEQFF.

This clonotype was observed many times. The chain recombines TRBV20-1 with TRBJ1-4; a possible D gene is TRBD1 (5 bases). CDR3 length: 13 amino acids. The V end was cut by 3 bases, the J end by 5 bases, with 10 bases between. Germline V gene sequence: CDR1 DFQATT, CDR2 SNEGSKA (reference sequence). The CDR3: CSASRQRNEKLFF. The CDR3 coding sequence is TGCAGTGCTAGCCGACAGAGGAATGAAAAACTGTTTTTT.

This clonotype came up many times. The chain joins TRBV29-1 to TRBJ2-2; D remains ambiguous. Trimming pared 6 bases from V and 2 bases from J, leaving 19 bases between. CDR1 is SQVTM and CDR2 is ANQGSEA in the germline V gene. This CDR3 comprises 16 residues. The chain's CDR3 is CSVQSVIPPNTGELFF. The DNA for the CDR3 is TGCAGCGTCCAGAGTGTTATTCCCCCAAACACCGGGGAGCTGTTTTTT.

This clonotype has ten or more counts. J is TRBJ2-1 and V is TRBV12-3 or TRBV12-4; TRBD2 agrees at 9 bases. With 6 bases clipped from V and 3 bases from J, the junction kept 9 bases outside the gene matches. The length of the CDR3 is 16 residues. CDR3: CASRPETSGLYNEQFF. CDR3 nucleotide sequence: TGTGCCAGCAGGCCAGAAACTAGCGGGCTCTACAATGAGCAGTTCTTC.

This clonotype was detected many times. The gene calls are TRBV5-6 and TRBJ2-1; D remains ambiguous. The germline V gene encodes CDR1 SGHDT and CDR2 YYEEEE. This CDR3 contains 13 residues. V lost 1 base, J lost 0 bases, and 2 bases lay in between. The CDR3 spells CASSLTSYNEQFF. Here the CDR3 DNA reads TGTGCCAGCAGCTTGACCTCCTACAATGAGCAGTTCTTC.

This clonotype was counted many times. The rearrangement links TRBV12-3 or TRBV12-4 to TRBJ2-3; D might be TRBD2 (6 bases). CDR3 size: 14 residues. Trimming stripped 6 bases from V and 1 base from J, with 11 bases between. The CDR3 DNA follows: TGTGCCAGCAGCCAATGGAGGGGCACAGATACGCAGTATTTT. This codes for CASSQWRGTDTQYF.

This clonotype was observed at least ten times. V gene TRBV28 combines with J gene TRBJ2-1, with D perhaps TRBD1 or TRBD2 (5 bases each). Deletions cut 2 bases from V and 7 bases from J, with 12 bases between. Germline V gene lookup returns CDR1 MDHEN and CDR2 SYDVKM. There are 14 residues in the CDR3. The CDR3 loop reads CASSLGTGGNEQFF. CDR3 DNA sequence: TGTGCCAGCAGTTTAGGGACGGGCGGGAATGAGCAGTTCTTC.

In its sample, this clonotype was seen many times. The J gene is TRBJ2-5, the V gene TRBV6-5; the match to TRBD2 covers 8 bases. Germline V lookup: CDR1 MNHEY, CDR2 SVGAGI. V lost 2 bases and J lost 5; bases outside the gene matches: 10. The CDR3 has 16 amino acids. In DNA, the CDR3 is TGTGCCAGCAGTTACGCCTTGGCGGGGGGCCTGGAGACCCAGTACTTC. Residues: CASSYALAGGLETQYF.

The chain combines TRBV28 with TRBJ2-7, with a tentative D call TRBD1 (6 bases). This CDR3 is 15 amino acids long. Trimming removed 2 bases from V and 1 base from J, with 12 bases in between. CDR1 is MDHEN, CDR2 SYDVKM, per germline. The CDR3, as DNA: TGTGCCAGCAGTTTAAGAGGACAGAGATCCTACGAGCAGTACTTC. It encodes CASSLRGQRSYEQYF.

The chain links TRBV24-1 to TRBJ2-2; D remains ambiguous. CDR1 and CDR2 from the germline V gene are KGHDR and SFDVKD. This CDR3 comprises 14 residues. V lost 5 bases, J lost 3 bases, and 9 bases lay in between. CDR3 region: CATSGRAYTGELFF. The CDR3 coding sequence is TGTGCCACCAGTGGTCGTGCATACACCGGGGAGCTGTTTTTT.